This T cell receptor beta chain derives from a study of blood T cell repertoires in COVID-19. V shed 4 bases and J 4 bases; nucleotides not matched to a gene: 7. This CDR3 is 15 amino acids long. Germline-derived CDR1 and CDR2 are SGHTA and FQGNSA. Profiled with immunoSEQ multiplex PCR; TCRdb holds only in-frame clones, not every one. The sample consists of hundreds of thousands of clones, around 87% of them appearing once. The chain links TRBV7-2 to TRBJ2-7, with TRBD1 matching 10 bases. The sequencing sample was made of peripheral blood. The receptor was derived from a man between 18 and 29 years old with active or convalescent COVID-19. The CDR3 bases are TGTGCCAGCAGCTACACACCGGGACAGGGGTACGAGCAGTACTTC. Protein: CASSYTPGQGYEQYF. Variable domain in full (rest from reference TRBV7-2 and TRBJ2-7): GAGVSQSPSNKVTEKGKDVELRCDPISGHTALYWYRQSLGQGLEFLIYFQGNSAPDKSGLPSDRFSAERTGGSVSTLTIQRTQQEDSAVYLCASSYTPGQGYEQYFGPGTRLTVT.